This T cell receptor (beta chain) was found in a study of blood T cell repertoires in COVID-19. Across the whole study: Whether acute or convalescent, the COVID-19 samples came from the United States, Italy and Spain. The cDNA or gDNA used as material had been derived from T cells, B-cell-depleted T cells, or PBMCs.

The CDR3 contains 15 residues. The V segment lost 4 bases and the J segment 8 bases; nucleotides outside the gene matches: 5. Germline CDR1 reads SGHAT; CDR2 reads FQDESV (reference sequence). Per the original data handling: Counts of nucleated cells, estimated from reference gene primer amplification, were obtained. TCRdb's table, derived via immunoSEQ multiplex PCR, lists solely in-frame clones and lacks some. V and J calls and clone size are copied from that table; D and trimming were computed from the DNA. In the table there are about 200,000 clones, approximately 87% of which are singletons. The origin of this receptor is a woman in her seventies with acute or convalescent COVID-19. The chain joins TRBV11-1 to TRBJ1-6, with TRBD1 matching 10 bases. The sequencing input was peripheral blood. As DNA, the CDR3 is TGTGCCAGCAGCTACTCCGGGACAGGGGATTCACCCCTCCACTTT. Protein sequence: CASSYSGTGDSPLHF.